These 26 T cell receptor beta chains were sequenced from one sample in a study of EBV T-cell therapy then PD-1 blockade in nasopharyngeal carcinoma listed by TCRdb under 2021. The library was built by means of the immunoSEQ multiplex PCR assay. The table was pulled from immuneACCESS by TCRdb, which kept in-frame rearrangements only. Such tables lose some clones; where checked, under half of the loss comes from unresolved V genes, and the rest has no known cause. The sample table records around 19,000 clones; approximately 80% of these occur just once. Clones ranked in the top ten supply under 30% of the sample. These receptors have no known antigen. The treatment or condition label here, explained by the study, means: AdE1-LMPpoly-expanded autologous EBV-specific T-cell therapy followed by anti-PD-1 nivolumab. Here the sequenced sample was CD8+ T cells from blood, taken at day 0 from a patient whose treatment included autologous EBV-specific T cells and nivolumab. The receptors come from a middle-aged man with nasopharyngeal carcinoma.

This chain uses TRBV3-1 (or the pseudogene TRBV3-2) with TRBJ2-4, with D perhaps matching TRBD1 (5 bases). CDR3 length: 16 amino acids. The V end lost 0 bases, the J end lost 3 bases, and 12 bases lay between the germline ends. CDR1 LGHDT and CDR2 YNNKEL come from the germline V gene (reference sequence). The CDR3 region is CASSQEPGIDKNIQYF. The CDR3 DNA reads TGTGCCAGCAGCCAAGAACCAGGGATTGACAAAAACATTCAGTACTTC.

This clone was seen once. The CDR3 reads CASSEEIAGGRHQETQYF. The CDR3 nucleotides read TGTGCCAGCAGTGAAGAGATAGCGGGGGGGAGACACCAAGAGACCCAGTACTTC. The rearrangement links TRBV6-1 to TRBJ2-5; TRBD2 matches at 11 bases. Trimming at V came to 1 base and at J to 0 bases, leaving 7 bases not matched to a gene. CDR1 and CDR2 from the germline V gene are MNHNS and SASEGT. There are 18 residues in the CDR3.

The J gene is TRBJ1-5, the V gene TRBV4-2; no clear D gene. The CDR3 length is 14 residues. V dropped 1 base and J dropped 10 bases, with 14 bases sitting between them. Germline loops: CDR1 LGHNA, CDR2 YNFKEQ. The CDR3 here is CASSQAGSLGPQHF. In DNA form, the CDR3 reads TGTGCCAGCAGCCAAGCCGGGAGCCTTGGACCCCAGCATTTT.

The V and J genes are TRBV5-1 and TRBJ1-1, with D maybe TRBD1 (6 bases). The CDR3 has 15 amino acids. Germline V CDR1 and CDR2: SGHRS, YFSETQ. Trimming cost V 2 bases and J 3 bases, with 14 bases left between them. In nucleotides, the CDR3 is TGCGCCAGCAGCTTCGGAAACAGGGATGACACTGAAGCTTTCTTT. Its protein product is CASSFGNRDDTEAFF.

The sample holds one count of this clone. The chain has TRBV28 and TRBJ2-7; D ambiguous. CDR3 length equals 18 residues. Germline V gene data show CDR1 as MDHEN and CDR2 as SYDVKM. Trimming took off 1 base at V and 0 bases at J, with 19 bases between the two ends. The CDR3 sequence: CASSLLERRAVSSYEQYF. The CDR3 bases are TGTGCCAGCAGTTTATTAGAGCGCCGGGCGGTTAGCTCCTACGAGCAGTACTTC.

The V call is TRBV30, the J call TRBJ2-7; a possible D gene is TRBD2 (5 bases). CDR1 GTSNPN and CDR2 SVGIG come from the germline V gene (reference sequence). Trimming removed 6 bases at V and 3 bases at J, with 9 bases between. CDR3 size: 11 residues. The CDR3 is CACRRGYEQYF. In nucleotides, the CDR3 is TGTGCCTGCCGACGGGGCTACGAGCAGTACTTC.

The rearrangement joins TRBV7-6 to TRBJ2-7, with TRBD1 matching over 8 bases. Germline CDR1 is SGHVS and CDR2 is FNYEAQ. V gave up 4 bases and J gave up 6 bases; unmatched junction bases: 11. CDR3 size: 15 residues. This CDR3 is CASSYQTGEITEQYF. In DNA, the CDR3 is TGTGCCAGCAGCTACCAGACAGGGGAAATTACCGAGCAGTACTTC.

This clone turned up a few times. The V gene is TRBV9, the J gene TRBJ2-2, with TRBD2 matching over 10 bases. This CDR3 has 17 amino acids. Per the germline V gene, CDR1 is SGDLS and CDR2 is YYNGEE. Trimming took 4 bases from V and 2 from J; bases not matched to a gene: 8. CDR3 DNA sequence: TGTGCCAGCAGCACCTCCGGACTAGCGGTTAACACCGGGGAGCTGTTTTTT. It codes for CASSTSGLAVNTGELFF.

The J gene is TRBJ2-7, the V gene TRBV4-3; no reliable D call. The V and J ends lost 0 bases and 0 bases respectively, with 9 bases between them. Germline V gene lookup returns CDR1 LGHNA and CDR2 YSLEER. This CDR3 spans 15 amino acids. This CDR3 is CASSQEETGSYEQYF. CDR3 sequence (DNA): TGCGCCAGCAGCCAAGAGGAGACTGGCTCCTACGAGCAGTACTTC.

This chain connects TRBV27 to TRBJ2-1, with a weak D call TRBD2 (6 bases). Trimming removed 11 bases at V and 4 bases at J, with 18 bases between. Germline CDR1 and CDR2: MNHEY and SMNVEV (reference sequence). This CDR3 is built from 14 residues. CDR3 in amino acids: CAAGLTGEYNEQFF. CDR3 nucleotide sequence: TGTGCCGCAGGCCTAACGGGGGAGTACAATGAGCAGTTCTTC.

The CDR3 spells CASSYKGFATNEKLFF. The DNA for the CDR3 is TGTGCCAGCAGTTATAAAGGTTTTGCAACTAATGAAAAACTGTTTTTT. The J gene is TRBJ1-4, the V gene TRBV6-5, with D uncertain. V lost 3 bases to trimming and J lost 0 bases, with 11 bases between them. There are 16 residues in the CDR3. The V gene's germline CDR1 is MNHEY and CDR2 SVGAGI.

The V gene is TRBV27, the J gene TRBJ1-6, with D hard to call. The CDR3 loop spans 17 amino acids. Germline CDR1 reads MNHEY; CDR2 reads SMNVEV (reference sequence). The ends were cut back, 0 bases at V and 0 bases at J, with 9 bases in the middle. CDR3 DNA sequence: TGTGCCAGCAGTTTATCTTCTGAAAGCTCCTATAATTCACCCCTCCACTTT. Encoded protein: CASSLSSESSYNSPLHF.

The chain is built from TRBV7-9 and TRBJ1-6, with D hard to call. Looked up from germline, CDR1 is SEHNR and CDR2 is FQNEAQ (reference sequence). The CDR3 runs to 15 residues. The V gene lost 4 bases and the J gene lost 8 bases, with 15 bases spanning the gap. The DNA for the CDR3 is TGTGCCAGCAGCTCCCCCCTGCGGGCCCATTCACCCCTCCACTTT. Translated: CASSSPLRAHSPLHF.

DNA for the CDR3: TGCGCCAGCAGCTTGGCCTCTCAGCGGACCTACAATGAGCAGTTCTTC. Translation: CASSLASQRTYNEQFF. The rearrangement uses TRBV5-1 and TRBJ2-1; a possible D gene is TRBD2 (5 bases). Between the trimmed V and J ends, which lost 0 bases and 2 bases, there was a span of 12 bases. This CDR3 has 16 amino acids. CDR1 is SGHRS, CDR2 YFSETQ, per germline.

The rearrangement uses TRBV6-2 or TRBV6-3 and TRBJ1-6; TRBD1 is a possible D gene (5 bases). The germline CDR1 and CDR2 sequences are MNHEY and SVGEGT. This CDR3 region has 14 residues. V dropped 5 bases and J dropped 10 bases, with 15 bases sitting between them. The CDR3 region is CASSRDPRGSPLHF. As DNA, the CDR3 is TGTGCCAGCAGTAGGGACCCGCGGGGATCACCCCTCCACTTT.

CDR3 protein: CASSLGQIYEQYF. The CDR3 DNA follows: TGTGCCAGCAGCTTAGGGCAAATCTACGAGCAGTACTTC. J is TRBJ2-7 and V is TRBV7-2; D call uncertain. This CDR3 has 13 residues. Trimming cost V 1 base and J 3 bases, with 7 bases left between them. Germline assignment: CDR1 SGHTA and CDR2 FQGNSA.

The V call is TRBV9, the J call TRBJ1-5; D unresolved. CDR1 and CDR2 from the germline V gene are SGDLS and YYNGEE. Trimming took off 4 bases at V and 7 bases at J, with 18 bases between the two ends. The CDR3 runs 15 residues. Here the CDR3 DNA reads TGTGCCAGCAGCCCGAGTTTCGGGCCCGGACAGCCCCAGCATTTT. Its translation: CASSPSFGPGQPQHF.

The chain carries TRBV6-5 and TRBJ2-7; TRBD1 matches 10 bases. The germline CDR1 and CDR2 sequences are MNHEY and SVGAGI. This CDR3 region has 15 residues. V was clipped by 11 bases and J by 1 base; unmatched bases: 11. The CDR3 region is CAGRLTGGLSYEQYF. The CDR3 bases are TGTGCCGGACGTTTGACAGGGGGCTTGTCCTACGAGCAGTACTTC.

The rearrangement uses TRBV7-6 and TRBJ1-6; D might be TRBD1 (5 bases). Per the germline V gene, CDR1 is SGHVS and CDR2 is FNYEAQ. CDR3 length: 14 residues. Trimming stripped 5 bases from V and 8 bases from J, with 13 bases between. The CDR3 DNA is TGTGCCAGCAGCCCGGGGGGGTTTGATTCACCCCTCCACTTT. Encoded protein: CASSPGGFDSPLHF.

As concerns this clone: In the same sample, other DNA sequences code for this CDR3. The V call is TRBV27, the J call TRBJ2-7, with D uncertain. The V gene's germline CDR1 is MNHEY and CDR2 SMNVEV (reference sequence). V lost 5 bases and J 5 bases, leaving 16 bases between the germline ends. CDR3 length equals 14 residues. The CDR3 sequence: CASSTLDGWNEQYF. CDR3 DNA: TGTGCCAGCAGTACCCTTGACGGGTGGAACGAGCAGTACTTC.

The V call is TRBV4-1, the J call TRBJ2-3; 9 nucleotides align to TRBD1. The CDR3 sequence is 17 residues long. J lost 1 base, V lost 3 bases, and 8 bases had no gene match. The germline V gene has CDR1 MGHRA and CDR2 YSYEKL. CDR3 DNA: TGCGCCAGCAGCCACGGAGCCGGGACAGGGCGCACAGATACGCAGTATTTT. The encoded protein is CASSHGAGTGRTDTQYF.

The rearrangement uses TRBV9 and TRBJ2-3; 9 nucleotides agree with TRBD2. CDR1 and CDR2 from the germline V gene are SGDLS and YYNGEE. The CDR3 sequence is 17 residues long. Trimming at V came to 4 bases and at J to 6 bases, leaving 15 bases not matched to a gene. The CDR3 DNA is TGTGCCAGCAGCCCTCGGAGACTAGCGGTTCGAGGGGATACGCAGTATTTT. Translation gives CASSPRRLAVRGDTQYF.

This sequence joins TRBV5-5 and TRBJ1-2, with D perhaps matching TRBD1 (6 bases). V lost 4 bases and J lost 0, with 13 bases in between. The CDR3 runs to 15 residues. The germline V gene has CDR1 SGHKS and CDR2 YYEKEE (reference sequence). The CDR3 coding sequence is TGTGCCAGCAGCCTTCGGACAGCCTCTAACTATGGCTACACCTTC. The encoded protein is CASSLRTASNYGYTF.

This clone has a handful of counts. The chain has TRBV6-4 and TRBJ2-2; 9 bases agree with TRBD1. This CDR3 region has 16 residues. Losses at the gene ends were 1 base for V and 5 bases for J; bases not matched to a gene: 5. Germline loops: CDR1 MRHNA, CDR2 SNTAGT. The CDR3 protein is CASSDLGQGNTGELFF. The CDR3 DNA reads TGTGCCAGCAGTGACTTGGGACAGGGAAATACCGGGGAGCTGTTTTTT.

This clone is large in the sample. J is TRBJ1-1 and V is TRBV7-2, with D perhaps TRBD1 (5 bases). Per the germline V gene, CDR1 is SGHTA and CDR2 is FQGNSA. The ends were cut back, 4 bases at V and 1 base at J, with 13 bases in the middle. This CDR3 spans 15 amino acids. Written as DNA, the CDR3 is TGTGCCAGCAGCTCCTGGACAATGGGGAACACTGAAGCTTTCTTT. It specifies CASSSWTMGNTEAFF.

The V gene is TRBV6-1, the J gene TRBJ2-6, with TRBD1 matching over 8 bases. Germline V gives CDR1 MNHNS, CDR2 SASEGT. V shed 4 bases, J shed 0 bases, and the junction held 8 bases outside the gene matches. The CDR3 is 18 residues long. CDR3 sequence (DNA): TGTGCCAGCAGTGTCCAGGGGGCCTTTCTCTCTGGGGCCAACGTCCTGACTTTC. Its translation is CASSVQGAFLSGANVLTF.